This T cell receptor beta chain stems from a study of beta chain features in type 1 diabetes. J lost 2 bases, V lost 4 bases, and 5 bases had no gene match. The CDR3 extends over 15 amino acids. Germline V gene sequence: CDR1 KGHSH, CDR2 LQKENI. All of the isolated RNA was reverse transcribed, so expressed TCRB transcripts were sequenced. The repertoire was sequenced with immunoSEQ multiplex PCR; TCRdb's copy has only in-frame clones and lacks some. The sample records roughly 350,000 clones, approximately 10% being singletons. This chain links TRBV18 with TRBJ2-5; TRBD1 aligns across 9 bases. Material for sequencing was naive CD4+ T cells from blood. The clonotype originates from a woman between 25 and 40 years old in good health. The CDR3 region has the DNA TGTGCCAGCTCACTAGGGACAGGGAAGCAAGAGACCCAGTACTTC. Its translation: CASSLGTGKQETQYF.